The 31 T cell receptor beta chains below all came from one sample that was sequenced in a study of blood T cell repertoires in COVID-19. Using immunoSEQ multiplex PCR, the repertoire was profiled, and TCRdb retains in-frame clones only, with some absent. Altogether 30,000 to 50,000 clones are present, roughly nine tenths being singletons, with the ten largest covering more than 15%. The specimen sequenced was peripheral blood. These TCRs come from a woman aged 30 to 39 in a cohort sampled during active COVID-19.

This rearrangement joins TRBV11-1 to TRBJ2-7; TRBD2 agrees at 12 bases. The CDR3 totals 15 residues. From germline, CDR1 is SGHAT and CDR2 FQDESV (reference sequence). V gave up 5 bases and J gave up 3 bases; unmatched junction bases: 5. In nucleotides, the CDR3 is TGTGCCAGCAGCCTACGACTAGCGGGGGTCTACGAGCAGTACTTC. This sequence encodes CASSLRLAGVYEQYF.

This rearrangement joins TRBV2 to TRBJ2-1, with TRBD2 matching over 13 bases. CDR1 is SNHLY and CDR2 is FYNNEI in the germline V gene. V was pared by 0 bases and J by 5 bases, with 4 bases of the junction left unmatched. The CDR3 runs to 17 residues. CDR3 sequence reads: CASSEALLAGGHNEQFF. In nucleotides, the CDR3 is TGTGCCAGCAGTGAAGCCTTACTAGCGGGAGGGCACAATGAGCAGTTCTTC.

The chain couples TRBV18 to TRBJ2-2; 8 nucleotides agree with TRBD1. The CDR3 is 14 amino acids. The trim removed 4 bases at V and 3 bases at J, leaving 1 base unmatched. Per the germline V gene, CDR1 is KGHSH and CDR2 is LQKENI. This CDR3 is CASSQTGDTGELFF. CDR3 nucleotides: TGTGCCAGCTCACAGACAGGGGACACCGGGGAGCTGTTTTTT.

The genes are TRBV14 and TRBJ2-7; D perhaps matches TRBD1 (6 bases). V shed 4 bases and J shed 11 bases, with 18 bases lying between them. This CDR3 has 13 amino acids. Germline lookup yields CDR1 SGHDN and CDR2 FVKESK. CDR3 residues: CASSRTGTSLKYF. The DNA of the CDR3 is TGTGCCAGCAGCCGAACCGGGACAAGTCTAAAGTACTTC.

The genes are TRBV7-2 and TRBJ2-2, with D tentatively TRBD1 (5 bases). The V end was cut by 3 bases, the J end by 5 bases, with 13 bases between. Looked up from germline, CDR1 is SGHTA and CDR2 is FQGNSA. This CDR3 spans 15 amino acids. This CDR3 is CASSLSRAITGELFF. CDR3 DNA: TGTGCCAGCAGCTTGAGCAGGGCGATAACCGGGGAGCTGTTTTTT.

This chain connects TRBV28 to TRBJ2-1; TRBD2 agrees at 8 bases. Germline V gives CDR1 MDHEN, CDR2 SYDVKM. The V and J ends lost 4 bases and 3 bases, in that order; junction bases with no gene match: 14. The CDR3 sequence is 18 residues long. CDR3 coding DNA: TGTGCCAGCAGTTCCTATAGCGGGGACCTCATATTCTACAATGAGCAGTTCTTC. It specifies CASSSYSGDLIFYNEQFF.

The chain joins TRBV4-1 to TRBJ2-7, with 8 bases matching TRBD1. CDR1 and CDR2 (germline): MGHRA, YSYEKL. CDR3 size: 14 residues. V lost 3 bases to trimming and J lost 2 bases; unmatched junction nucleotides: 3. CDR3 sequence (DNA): TGCGCCAGCAGCCAGACAGGGGAACCCTACGAGCAGTACTTC. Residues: CASSQTGEPYEQYF.

CDR3 protein: CASSPAGWRGSPLHF. As DNA, the CDR3 is TGTGCCAGCAGCCCTGCAGGGTGGCGGGGTTCACCCCTCCACTTT. V and J are TRBV28 and TRBJ1-6; the D gene is possibly TRBD1 (5 bases). The germline V gene has CDR1 MDHEN and CDR2 SYDVKM. Trimming took off 6 bases at V and 9 bases at J, with 18 bases between the two ends. The CDR3 has 15 residues. Based on the CDR3 plus reference TRBV28 and TRBJ1-6, the full variable domain is DVKVTQSSRYLVKRTGEKVFLECVQDMDHENMFWYRQDPGLGLRLIYFSYDVKMKEKGDIPEGYSVSREKKERFSLILESASTNQTSMYLCASSPAGWRGSPLHFGNGTRLTVT.

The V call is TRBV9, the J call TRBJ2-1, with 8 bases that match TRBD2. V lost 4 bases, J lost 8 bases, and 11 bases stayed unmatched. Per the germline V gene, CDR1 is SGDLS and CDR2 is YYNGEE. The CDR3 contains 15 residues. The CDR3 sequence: CASSPWTSRSDEQFF. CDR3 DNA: TGTGCCAGCAGCCCCTGGACTAGCAGGAGCGATGAGCAGTTCTTC.

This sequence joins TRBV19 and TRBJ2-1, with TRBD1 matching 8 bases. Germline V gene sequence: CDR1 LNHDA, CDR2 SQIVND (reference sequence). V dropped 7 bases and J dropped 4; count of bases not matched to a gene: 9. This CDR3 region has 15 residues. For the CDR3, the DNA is TGTGCCAGTACCACTCAGGGGGCGCGGTACAATGAGCAGTTCTTC. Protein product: CASTTQGARYNEQFF.

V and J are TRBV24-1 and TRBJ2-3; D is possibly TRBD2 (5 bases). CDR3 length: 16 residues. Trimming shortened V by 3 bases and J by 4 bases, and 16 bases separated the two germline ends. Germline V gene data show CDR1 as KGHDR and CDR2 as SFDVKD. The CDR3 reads CATSDPSLGMADTQYF. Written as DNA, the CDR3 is TGTGCCACCAGTGATCCCTCACTAGGGATGGCAGATACGCAGTATTTT.

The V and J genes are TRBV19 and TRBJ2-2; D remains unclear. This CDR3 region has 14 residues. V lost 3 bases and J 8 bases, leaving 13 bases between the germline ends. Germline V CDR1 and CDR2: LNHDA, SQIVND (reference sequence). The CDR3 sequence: CASSIYTQAGELFF. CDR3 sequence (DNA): TGTGCCAGTAGTATTTATACCCAAGCTGGGGAGCTGTTTTTT.

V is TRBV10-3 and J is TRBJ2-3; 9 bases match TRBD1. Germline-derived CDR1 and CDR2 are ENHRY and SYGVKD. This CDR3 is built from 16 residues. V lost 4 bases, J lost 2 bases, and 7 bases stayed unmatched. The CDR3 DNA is TGTGCCATCAGTGTTTACAGGGGGCGCGACACAGATACGCAGTATTTT. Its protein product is CAISVYRGRDTDTQYF.

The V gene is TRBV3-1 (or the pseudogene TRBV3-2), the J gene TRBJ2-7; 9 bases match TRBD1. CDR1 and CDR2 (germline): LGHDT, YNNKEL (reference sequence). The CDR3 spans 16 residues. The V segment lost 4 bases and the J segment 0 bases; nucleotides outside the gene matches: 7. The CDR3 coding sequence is TGTGCCAGCAGCCCTTTCTTGGACAGGGGCTCCTACGAGCAGTACTTC. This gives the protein CASSPFLDRGSYEQYF.

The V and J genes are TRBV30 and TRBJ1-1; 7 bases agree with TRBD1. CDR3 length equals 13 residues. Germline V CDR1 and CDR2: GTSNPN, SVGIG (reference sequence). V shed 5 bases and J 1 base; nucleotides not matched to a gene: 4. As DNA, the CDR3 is TGTGCCTGGTTTTACAGGGGGAACACTGAAGCTTTCTTT. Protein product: CAWFYRGNTEAFF. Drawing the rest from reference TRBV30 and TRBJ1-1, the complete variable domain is SQTIHQWPATLVQPVGSPLSLECTVEGTSNPNLYWYRQAAGRGLQLLFYSVGIGQISSEVPQNLSASRPQDRQFILSSKKLLLSDSGFYLCAWFYRGNTEAFFGQGTRLTVV.

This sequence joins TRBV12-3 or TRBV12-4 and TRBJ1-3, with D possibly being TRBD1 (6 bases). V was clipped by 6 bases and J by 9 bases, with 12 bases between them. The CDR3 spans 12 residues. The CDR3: CASSLRGATIYF. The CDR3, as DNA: TGTGCCAGCAGCCTCCGGGGGGCCACCATATATTTT.

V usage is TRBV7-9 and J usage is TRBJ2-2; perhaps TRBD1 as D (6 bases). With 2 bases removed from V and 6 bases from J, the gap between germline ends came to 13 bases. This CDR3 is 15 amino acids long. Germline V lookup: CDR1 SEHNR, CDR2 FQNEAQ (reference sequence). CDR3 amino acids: CASSLSGRGPGELFF. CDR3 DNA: TGTGCCAGCAGCTTATCGGGCAGGGGTCCCGGGGAGCTGTTTTTT.

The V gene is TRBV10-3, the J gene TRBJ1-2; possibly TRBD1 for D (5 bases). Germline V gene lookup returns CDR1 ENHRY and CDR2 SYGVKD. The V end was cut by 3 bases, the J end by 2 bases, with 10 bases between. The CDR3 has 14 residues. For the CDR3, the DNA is TGTGCCATCAGTGACGGGACTTTAAACTATGGCTACACCTTC. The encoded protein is CAISDGTLNYGYTF.

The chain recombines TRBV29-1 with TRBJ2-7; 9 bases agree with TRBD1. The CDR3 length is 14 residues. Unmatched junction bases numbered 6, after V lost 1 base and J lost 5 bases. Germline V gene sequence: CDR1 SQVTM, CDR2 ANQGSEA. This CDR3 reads CSVEVGTGTHEQYF. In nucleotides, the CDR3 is TGCAGCGTTGAAGTCGGGACAGGGACCCACGAGCAGTACTTC.

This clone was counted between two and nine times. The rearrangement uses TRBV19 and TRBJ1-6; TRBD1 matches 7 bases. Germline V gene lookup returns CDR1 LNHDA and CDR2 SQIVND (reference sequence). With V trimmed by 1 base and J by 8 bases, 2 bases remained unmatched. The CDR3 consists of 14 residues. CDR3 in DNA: TGTGCCAGTAGTATAGGACAGGGATATTCACCCCTCCACTTT. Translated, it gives CASSIGQGYSPLHF.

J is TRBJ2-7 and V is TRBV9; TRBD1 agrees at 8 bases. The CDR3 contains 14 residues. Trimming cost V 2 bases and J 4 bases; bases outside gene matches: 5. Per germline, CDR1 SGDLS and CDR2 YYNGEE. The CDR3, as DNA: TGTGCCAGCAGCGTTGGACAGGGTGAATACGAGCAGTACTTC. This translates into CASSVGQGEYEQYF.

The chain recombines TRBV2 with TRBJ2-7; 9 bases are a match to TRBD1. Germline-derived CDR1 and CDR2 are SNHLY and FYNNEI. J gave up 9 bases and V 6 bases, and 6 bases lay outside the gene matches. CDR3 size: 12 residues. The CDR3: CASSPGQGRQYF. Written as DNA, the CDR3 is TGTGCCAGCAGCCCGGGACAGGGAAGGCAGTACTTC. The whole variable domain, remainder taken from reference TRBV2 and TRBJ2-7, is EPEVTQTPSHQVTQMGQEVILRCVPISNHLYFYWYRQILGQKVEFLVSFYNNEISEKSEIFDDQFSVERPDGSNFTLKIRSTKLEDSAMYFCASSPGQGRQYFGPGTRLTVT.

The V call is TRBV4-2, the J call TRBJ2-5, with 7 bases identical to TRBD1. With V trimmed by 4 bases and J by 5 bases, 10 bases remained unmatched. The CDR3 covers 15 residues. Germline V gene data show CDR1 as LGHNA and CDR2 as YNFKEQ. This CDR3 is CASSRTQGVQETQYF. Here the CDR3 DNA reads TGTGCCAGCAGCCGCACGCAGGGGGTACAGGAGACCCAGTACTTC.

The CDR3 nucleotides are TGTGCCAGCAGCTTATACCCGAAAGCTACAGACCAGGGGCATACGCAGTATTTT. Amino acid sequence: CASSLYPKATDQGHTQYF. The rearrangement uses TRBV7-2 and TRBJ2-3; TRBD1 is a possible D gene (6 bases). Trimming removed 2 bases at V and 7 bases at J, with 25 bases between. The CDR3 contains 18 residues. CDR1 is SGHTA and CDR2 is FQGNSA in the germline V gene.

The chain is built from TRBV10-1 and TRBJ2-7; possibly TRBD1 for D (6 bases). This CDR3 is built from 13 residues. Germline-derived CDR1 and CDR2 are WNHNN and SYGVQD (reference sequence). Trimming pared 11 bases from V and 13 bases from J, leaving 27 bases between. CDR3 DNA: TGCGCCGGAGGATCGGGGACATCGGGGCCGACATACTTC. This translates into CAGGSGTSGPTYF.

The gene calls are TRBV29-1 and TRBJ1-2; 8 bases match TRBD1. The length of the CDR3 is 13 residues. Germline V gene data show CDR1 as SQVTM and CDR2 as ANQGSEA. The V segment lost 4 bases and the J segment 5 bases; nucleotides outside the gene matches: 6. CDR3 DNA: TGCAGCGTTGGGGTACGACAGGGGTATGGCTACACCTTC. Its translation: CSVGVRQGYGYTF.

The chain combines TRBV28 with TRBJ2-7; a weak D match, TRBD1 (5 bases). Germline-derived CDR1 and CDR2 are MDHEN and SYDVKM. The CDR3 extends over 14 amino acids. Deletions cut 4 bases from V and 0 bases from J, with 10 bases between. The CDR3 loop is CASSWPGNSYEQYF. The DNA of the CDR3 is TGTGCCAGCAGTTGGCCAGGGAACTCCTACGAGCAGTACTTC.

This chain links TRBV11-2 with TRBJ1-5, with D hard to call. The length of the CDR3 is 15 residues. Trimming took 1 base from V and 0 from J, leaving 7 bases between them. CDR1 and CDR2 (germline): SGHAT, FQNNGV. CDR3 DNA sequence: TGTGCCAGCAGCTTAGTGGCAGGTAGCAATCAGCCCCAGCATTTT. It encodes CASSLVAGSNQPQHF. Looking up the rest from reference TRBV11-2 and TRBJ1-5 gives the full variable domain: EAGVAQSPRYKIIEKRQSVAFWCNPISGHATLYWYQQILGQGPKLLIQFQNNGVVDDSQLPKDRFSAERLKGVDSTLKIQPAKLEDSAVYLCASSLVAGSNQPQHFGDGTRLSIL.

This chain's CDR3 is CASNPAGGNTGELFF. In nucleotides, the CDR3 is TGCGCCAGCAACCCGGCTGGAGGGAACACCGGGGAGCTGTTTTTT. The V gene is TRBV4-1, the J gene TRBJ2-2; a possible D gene is TRBD2 (5 bases). The germline CDR1 and CDR2 sequences are MGHRA and YSYEKL. Trimming shortened V by 7 bases and J by 1 base, and 13 bases separated the two germline ends. The CDR3 has 15 residues.

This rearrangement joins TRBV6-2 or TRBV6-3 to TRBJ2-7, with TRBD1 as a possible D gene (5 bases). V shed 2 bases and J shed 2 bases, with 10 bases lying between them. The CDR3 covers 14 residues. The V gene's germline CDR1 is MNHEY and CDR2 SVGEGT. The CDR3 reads CASSYPRTPYEQYF. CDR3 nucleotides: TGTGCCAGCAGTTACCCCCGGACACCCTACGAGCAGTACTTC.

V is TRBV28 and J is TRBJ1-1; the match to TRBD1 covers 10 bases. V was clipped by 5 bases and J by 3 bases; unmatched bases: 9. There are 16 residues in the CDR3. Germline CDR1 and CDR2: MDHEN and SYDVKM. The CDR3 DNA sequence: TGTGCCAGCAGTCTCCGGGACAGGGGAGGAGACACTGAAGCTTTCTTT. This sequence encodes CASSLRDRGGDTEAFF.